What follows are 10 T cell receptor beta chains derived from one specimen sequenced in a study of T cells in Graves' hyperthyroidism and ophthalmopathy. TCR beta CDR3 region amplification was performed from RNA transcripts. The HTBI primer set drove a first-round RT-PCR of the TCR CDR3. TCRdb reprocessed the multiplex PCR reads with MiXCR, giving one entry per CDR3 protein. The data contain about 300,000 distinct CDR3 sequences, approximately 18% of them singletons. Sequencing input: blood. These receptors were obtained from a middle-aged man with Graves' ophthalmopathy.

Many counts were recorded for this clonotype. The rearrangement links TRBV11-2 to TRBJ2-5; no firm D call. The CDR3 loop spans 13 amino acids. CDR1 SGHAT and CDR2 FQNNGV come from the germline V gene. The V and J ends lost 5 bases and 2 bases respectively, with 9 bases between them. The CDR3 loop reads CASSQDGQETQYF. The CDR3 DNA sequence: TGTGCCAGCAGCCAGGACGGTCAAGAGACCCAGTACTTC.

This clonotype showed up many times. This chain joins TRBV10-3 and TRBJ2-5; D call uncertain. V was trimmed by 1 base and J by 4 bases, leaving 13 bases between them. Germline CDR1 ENHRY, CDR2 SYGVKD. The length of the CDR3 is 15 residues. In nucleotides, the CDR3 is TGTGCCATCAGTGAGTTCATGGTTTGGGGAGAGACCCAGTACTTC. Amino acids: CAISEFMVWGETQYF.

V usage is TRBV28 and J usage is TRBJ2-3; 8 bases line up with TRBD2. Germline-derived CDR1 and CDR2 are MDHEN and SYDVKM. The CDR3 consists of 16 residues. V lost 5 bases and J lost 3; bases outside the gene matches: 10. DNA for the CDR3: TGTGCCAGCAGTCAACCCCACCGCGGGGGGACAGATACGCAGTATTTT. Protein product: CASSQPHRGGTDTQYF.

This clonotype appeared many times. The chain couples TRBV28 to TRBJ1-5; TRBD1 matches at 8 bases. J gave up 6 bases and V 4 bases, and 8 bases lay outside the gene matches. Germline CDR1 reads MDHEN; CDR2 reads SYDVKM. The CDR3 spans 15 residues. In nucleotides, the CDR3 is TGTGCCAGCAGTTCTCGGCAGGGGGCTAGTCAGCCCCAGCATTTT. Protein product: CASSSRQGASQPQHF.

The J gene is TRBJ2-1, the V gene TRBV5-5; perhaps TRBD2 as D (6 bases). Germline values: CDR1 SGHKS, CDR2 YYEKEE (reference sequence). Trimming removed 4 bases from V and 7 bases from J, with 12 bases in between. The CDR3 spans 13 residues. The CDR3 DNA follows: TGTGCCAGCAGCGGAGCGGGTAGGAATGAGCAGTTCTTC. This encodes CASSGAGRNEQFF.

This clonotype was counted only a few times. The V and J genes are TRBV20-1 and TRBJ2-7, with D perhaps matching TRBD1 (6 bases). Trimming cost V 5 bases and J 7 bases, with 12 bases left between them. Germline V gene sequence: CDR1 DFQATT, CDR2 SNEGSKA (reference sequence). The CDR3 sequence is 11 residues long. The CDR3 reads CSAEQGWEQYF. The CDR3 bases are TGCAGTGCTGAACAGGGTTGGGAGCAGTACTTC.

The chain employs TRBV5-6 and TRBJ2-5; D is possibly TRBD1 (5 bases). This CDR3 region has 13 residues. Germline loops: CDR1 SGHDT, CDR2 YYEEEE. V lost 5 bases and J 4 bases, leaving 12 bases between the germline ends. Written as DNA, the CDR3 is TGTGCCAGCAGGCTAGTCACAGGAGAGACCCAGTACTTC. Protein product: CASRLVTGETQYF.

This clonotype was seen at least ten times. J is TRBJ2-7 and V is TRBV6-2 or TRBV6-3; 15 bases map to TRBD2. The germline CDR1 and CDR2 sequences are MNHEY and SVGEGT. This CDR3 spans 18 amino acids. The J segment lost 1 base and the V segment lost 6 bases, leaving 10 bases of the junction unmatched. The chain's CDR3 is CASSPIRTSGRESYEQYF. As DNA, the CDR3 is TGTGCCAGCAGCCCGATCCGGACTAGCGGGAGGGAATCCTACGAGCAGTACTTC.

This clonotype was found many times. The gene calls are TRBV30 and TRBJ2-1, with 10 positions matching TRBD2. This CDR3 region has 13 residues. The germline gives CDR1 GTSNPN, CDR2 SVGIG (reference sequence). Germline trimming cut 4 bases from V and 9 bases from J; bases unmatched to any gene: 6. For the CDR3, the DNA is TGTGCCTGGACTAGCGGGAGTCGTCGTGAGCAGTTCTTC. This codes for CAWTSGSRREQFF.

This rearrangement joins TRBV6-5 to TRBJ2-7; 10 nucleotides line up with TRBD1. Germline CDR1 reads MNHEY; CDR2 reads SVGAGI. The CDR3 runs to 15 residues. Losses at the gene ends were 6 bases for V and 2 bases for J; bases not matched to a gene: 7. This CDR3 is CASRSQTGGPYEQYF. The CDR3 DNA is TGTGCCAGCAGATCCCAGACAGGGGGCCCCTACGAGCAGTACTTC.